A single sample is the source of the 25 T cell receptor beta chains below, sequenced in a study of blood T cell repertoires in COVID-19 (dated by TCRdb to 2020 to 2021). Libraries were constructed by the immunoSEQ multiplex PCR assay. TCRdb retrieved this table from immuneACCESS and kept in-frame rearrangements only. Not all clones are present; in checked studies, unresolved V genes account for under half, and no reason is known for the remainder. The sample table holds about 230,000 clones, of which around 83% were seen once. The top ten clonotypes cover around 2.4% of the sample. Sequenced input: peripheral blood. The receptors were gathered from a man aged 35 to 55 who had recovered from COVID-19.

Only a few counts were recorded for this clone. V is TRBV6-6 and J is TRBJ2-6; D is uncertain. CDR3 length: 14 residues. Trimming cost V 4 bases and J 1 base, with 5 bases left between them. Germline V lookup: CDR1 MNHNY, CDR2 SVGAGI (reference sequence). The CDR3 loop is CASSLESGANVLTF. DNA of the CDR3: TGTGCCAGCAGTTTAGAATCTGGGGCCAACGTCCTGACTTTC.

This chain connects TRBV5-5 to TRBJ2-1; D is possibly TRBD1 (6 bases). The length of the CDR3 is 16 residues. Trimming removed 4 bases at V and 0 bases at J, with 14 bases between. Germline CDR1 SGHKS, CDR2 YYEKEE (reference sequence). The CDR3 loop reads CASSRTAASSYNEQFF. The CDR3 DNA follows: TGTGCCAGCAGCCGGACAGCCGCGAGCTCCTACAATGAGCAGTTCTTC.

This clone has only one observation. The chain joins TRBV7-2 to TRBJ1-5, with TRBD1 matching 8 bases. Germline V gene lookup returns CDR1 SGHTA and CDR2 FQGNSA. Trimming took 1 base from V and 6 from J; bases not matched to a gene: 5. The CDR3 consists of 15 residues. As DNA, the CDR3 is TGTGCCAGCAGCTTAGTAGGACAGGGCGGTCAGCCCCAGCATTTT. This gives the protein CASSLVGQGGQPQHF.

The genes are TRBV5-6 and TRBJ1-6; unclear D gene. This CDR3 region has 18 residues. Germline lookup yields CDR1 SGHDT and CDR2 YYEEEE. V lost 3 bases and J lost 1, with 17 bases in between. This chain's CDR3 is CASSWRVRIGSYNSPLHF. The CDR3 DNA sequence: TGTGCCAGCAGCTGGAGGGTCCGAATCGGATCCTATAATTCACCCCTCCACTTT.

The chain links TRBV6-1 to TRBJ1-4; D uncertain. Trimming stripped 2 bases from V and 2 bases from J, with 12 bases between. Per germline, CDR1 MNHNS and CDR2 SASEGT. CDR3 length: 16 amino acids. CDR3 in DNA: TGTGCCAGCAGTGAACGCCCGGCGGTCACTAATGAAAAACTGTTTTTT. Encoded protein: CASSERPAVTNEKLFF.

This clone occurred once. The J gene is TRBJ2-3, the V gene TRBV5-5; 10 bases are a match to TRBD1. This CDR3 region has 15 residues. The J segment lost 4 bases and the V segment lost 4 bases, leaving 6 bases of the junction unmatched. CDR1 and CDR2 from the germline V gene are SGHKS and YYEKEE (reference sequence). This CDR3 reads CASSQTGGRSDTQYF. Here the CDR3 DNA reads TGTGCCAGCAGCCAGACAGGGGGCAGATCAGATACGCAGTATTTT.

The rearrangement joins TRBV3-1 (or the pseudogene TRBV3-2) to TRBJ2-2; TRBD2 matches 13 bases. The CDR3 has 19 residues. Germline V CDR1 and CDR2: LGHDT, YNNKEL (reference sequence). The V and J ends lost 3 bases and 0 bases, in that order; junction bases with no gene match: 7. DNA for the CDR3: TGTGCCAGCAGCCAGGGCGGACTAGCGGGGGACTCGAACACCGGGGAGCTGTTTTTT. It encodes CASSQGGLAGDSNTGELFF.

The V and J genes are TRBV6-4 and TRBJ2-3, with 8 bases identical to TRBD2. The CDR3 consists of 13 residues. V trimming: 6 bases; J trimming: 4 bases; junction bases outside the gene matches: 3. Germline loops: CDR1 MRHNA, CDR2 SNTAGT. The CDR3 bases are TGTGCCAGCAGCGGGGGGGCCCCAGATACGCAGTATTTT. It translates to CASSGGAPDTQYF.

This sequence joins TRBV24-1 and TRBJ2-7, with D perhaps TRBD2 (5 bases). There are 15 residues in the CDR3. V was cut by 2 bases and J by 4 bases, with 14 bases left in between. CDR1 is KGHDR, CDR2 SFDVKD, per germline. The CDR3 region has the DNA TGTGCCACCAGTGATTCTCCCCAGCGGACTTACGAGCAGTACTTC. Protein product: CATSDSPQRTYEQYF.

The rearrangement links TRBV18 to TRBJ1-1, with 9 nucleotides matching TRBD1. Germline CDR1 and CDR2: KGHSH and LQKENI. The CDR3 has 16 residues. J was trimmed by 4 bases and V by 6 bases; bases with no gene match: 12. CDR3 sequence (DNA): TGTGCCAGCTCCCCGTTTGGGGACAGGGAATTCACTGAAGCTTTCTTT. Translation gives CASSPFGDREFTEAFF.

V usage is TRBV5-1 and J usage is TRBJ2-2, with D uncertain. CDR1 is SGHRS and CDR2 is YFSETQ in the germline V gene. The CDR3 spans 18 residues. Trimming removed 5 bases at V and 0 bases at J, with 20 bases between. DNA for the CDR3: TGCGCCAGCAGGAAAACAACAGCTCCCAACGCGAACACCGGGGAGCTGTTTTTT. Translated, it gives CASRKTTAPNANTGELFF.

The genes are TRBV2 and TRBJ2-3; a possible D gene is TRBD1 (6 bases). V was pared by 8 bases and J by 3 bases, with 15 bases between. The CDR3 extends over 14 amino acids. Germline V gives CDR1 SNHLY, CDR2 FYNNEI. The CDR3 DNA follows: TGTGCCAGCGGGATTATCAGGGGTACAGATACGCAGTATTTT. Its protein is CASGIIRGTDTQYF.

This clone was observed many times. The chain couples TRBV30 to TRBJ2-7; a weak D match, TRBD1 (5 bases). The germline V and J ends were trimmed by 8 bases and 1 base, with 15 bases remaining between them. CDR1 and CDR2 (germline): GTSNPN, SVGIG (reference sequence). This CDR3 has 13 amino acids. CDR3 amino acids: CAGSDRLSYEQYF. In DNA form, the CDR3 reads TGTGCCGGCTCTGACAGATTATCCTACGAGCAGTACTTC.

The V gene is TRBV5-1, the J gene TRBJ2-3; TRBD1 might be the D (8 bases). Trimming cost V 3 bases and J 5 bases, with 19 bases left between them. This CDR3 has 16 residues. Germline V gives CDR1 SGHRS, CDR2 YFSETQ. Here the CDR3 reads CASSSPTGGVEDTQYF. CDR3 DNA: TGCGCCAGCAGCTCGCCTACAGGGGGGGTTGAAGATACGCAGTATTTT.

The chain's CDR3 is CASSLRPGQYHISSYEQYF. The CDR3 bases are TGTGCCAGCAGTCTCCGACCGGGACAGTACCATATTAGCTCCTACGAGCAGTACTTC. V is TRBV6-6 and J is TRBJ2-7; 7 bases are shared with TRBD1. V shed 5 bases, J shed 0 bases, and the junction held 19 bases outside the gene matches. The germline CDR1 and CDR2 sequences are MNHNY and SVGAGI (reference sequence). The CDR3 sequence is 19 residues long.

The chain carries TRBV29-1 and TRBJ2-5; tentatively, D is TRBD2 (6 bases). Germline V gene data show CDR1 as SQVTM and CDR2 as ANQGSEA. The CDR3 is 12 residues long. Trimming left V 5 bases short and J 0 bases short, with 7 bases between. The CDR3 region has the DNA TGCAGCGTTCGGGGGTACCAAGAGACCCAGTACTTC. This gives the protein CSVRGYQETQYF.

This clone came up once. The chain recombines TRBV18 with TRBJ1-2; 7 bases are shared with TRBD1. The CDR3 contains 15 residues. Trimming took 2 bases from V and 2 from J; bases not matched to a gene: 5. CDR1 and CDR2 from the germline V gene are KGHSH and LQKENI. CDR3 nucleotide sequence: TGTGCCAGCTCACCAGAGACAGGGTCAAACTATGGCTACACCTTC. Its translation: CASSPETGSNYGYTF.

The rearrangement joins TRBV3-1 (or the pseudogene TRBV3-2) to TRBJ2-7, with 13 bases that match TRBD2. V lost 5 bases, J lost 6 bases, and 7 bases stayed unmatched. The CDR3 is 15 amino acids. Per germline, CDR1 LGHDT and CDR2 YNNKEL (reference sequence). This CDR3 is CASSSWTSGGREQYF. Here the CDR3 DNA reads TGTGCCAGCAGCTCCTGGACTAGCGGGGGTCGCGAGCAGTACTTC.

The DNA for the CDR3 is TGTGCCAGCAGCTTAGGCCTAGCGGGAGGCGAGCAGTTCTTC. Translation: CASSLGLAGGEQFF. The V and J genes are TRBV7-2 and TRBJ2-1; 11 bases map to TRBD2. The CDR3 runs 14 residues. Germline V gene lookup returns CDR1 SGHTA and CDR2 FQGNSA. Trimming at V came to 1 base and at J to 10 bases, leaving 3 bases not matched to a gene.

The chain's CDR3 is CSVLLGNYGYTF. The CDR3 region has the DNA TGCAGCGTCCTTTTGGGCAACTATGGCTACACCTTC. V and J are TRBV29-1 and TRBJ1-2; unclear D gene. Germline CDR1 and CDR2: SQVTM and ANQGSEA. The CDR3 spans 12 residues. Trimming pared 6 bases from V and 2 bases from J, leaving 10 bases between.

The CDR3 spells CASSRRARGSLLYNSPLHF. The CDR3 DNA reads TGTGCCAGCAGTCGGCGAGCCAGGGGATCCCTCTTGTATAATTCACCCCTCCACTTT. The chain carries TRBV6-6 and TRBJ1-6; perhaps TRBD1 as D (6 bases). The CDR3 is 19 amino acids. The ends were cut back, 5 bases at V and 4 bases at J, with 24 bases in the middle. Germline lookup yields CDR1 MNHNY and CDR2 SVGAGI (reference sequence).

The rearrangement uses TRBV6-5 and TRBJ2-1; 8 positions match TRBD1. The J segment lost 2 bases and the V segment lost 6 bases, leaving 6 bases of the junction unmatched. The CDR3 runs 15 residues. Germline lookup yields CDR1 MNHEY and CDR2 SVGAGI. This CDR3 reads CASSQDRGPYNEQFF. DNA of the CDR3: TGTGCCAGCAGCCAAGACAGGGGACCCTACAATGAGCAGTTCTTC.

The chain recombines TRBV29-1 with TRBJ1-4, with 7 bases identical to TRBD1. The CDR3 is 14 amino acids. With V trimmed by 4 bases and J by 8 bases, 10 bases remained unmatched. Germline CDR1 reads SQVTM; CDR2 reads ANQGSEA. For the CDR3, the DNA is TGCAGCGTTGTAACAGGGGCGGCGGGAGAAAAACTGTTTTTT. Translation: CSVVTGAAGEKLFF. The complete variable domain, with remaining parts taken from reference TRBV29-1 and TRBJ1-4, reads SAVISQKPSRDICQRGTSLTIQCQVDSQVTMMFWYRQQPGQSLTLIATANQGSEATYESGFVIDKFPISRPNLTFSTLTVSNMSPEDSSIYLCSVVTGAAGEKLFFGSGTQLSVL.

This clone was recorded once. The chain joins TRBV6-6 to TRBJ2-1, with TRBD2 identical over 8 bases. V lost 3 bases and J lost 9; bases outside the gene matches: 7. CDR3 length equals 14 residues. The germline gives CDR1 MNHNY, CDR2 SVGAGI (reference sequence). For the CDR3, the DNA is TGTGCCAGCAGTTATATGGGACTAGAAGCTGAGCAGTTCTTC. Protein product: CASSYMGLEAEQFF.

The rearrangement uses TRBV2 and TRBJ1-5; tentatively, D is TRBD1 (5 bases). This CDR3 has 13 residues. The germline CDR1 and CDR2 sequences are SNHLY and FYNNEI. Trimming took 8 bases from V and 4 from J, leaving 12 bases between them. The CDR3 DNA is TGTGCCAGCCTGGGGGGAGGAAATCAGCCCCAGCATTTT. This gives the protein CASLGGGNQPQHF.